The 12 T cell receptor beta chains listed next were all sequenced from one sample in a study of blood T cell repertoires in COVID-19. Some clones are missing from TCRdb's copy, which holds only in-frame ones; the method was immunoSEQ multiplex PCR. This sample has roughly 150,000 clones, with 83% found just once. The sample was peripheral blood. All receptors derive from an elderly woman with acute or convalescent COVID-19.

The chain combines TRBV5-6 with TRBJ2-7; TRBD1 aligns across 9 bases. Per germline, CDR1 SGHDT and CDR2 YYEEEE. The length of the CDR3 is 15 residues. V lost 6 bases and J lost 2; bases outside the gene matches: 9. CDR3 in amino acids: CASNERGQGTYEQYF. The CDR3 DNA reads as TGTGCCAGCAACGAACGGGGACAGGGCACCTACGAGCAGTACTTC.

This sequence joins TRBV5-1 and TRBJ1-4, with TRBD1 identical over 8 bases. The V gene end was trimmed by 1 base and the J gene end by 9 bases; junction bases not matched to a gene: 8. The CDR3 is made up of 15 amino acids. Germline V gene sequence: CDR1 SGHRS, CDR2 YFSETQ. CDR3 DNA sequence: TGCGCCAGCAGCTTGTACCCGGGACAGGAGCAAAAACTGTTTTTT. This sequence encodes CASSLYPGQEQKLFF. Filled out from reference TRBV5-1 and TRBJ1-4, the complete variable domain reads KAGVTQTPRYLIKTRGQQVTLSCSPISGHRSVSWYQQTPGQGLQFLFEYFSETQRNKGNFPGRFSGRQFSNSRSEMNVSTLELGDSALYLCASSLYPGQEQKLFFGSGTQLSVL.

This clone was picked up one time. V and J are TRBV28 and TRBJ1-1; D might be TRBD1 (5 bases). V gave up 5 bases and J gave up 6 bases, with 13 bases separating them. Germline CDR1 reads MDHEN; CDR2 reads SYDVKM. This CDR3 comprises 13 residues. The CDR3 coding sequence is TGTGCCAGCAGTACCCCCCCAGGGTCTGAAGCTTTCTTT. Translated, it gives CASSTPPGSEAFF.

The chain is built from TRBV29-1 and TRBJ2-3; D remains unclear. V lost 2 bases and J 0 bases, leaving 6 bases between the germline ends. This CDR3 comprises 13 residues. CDR1 SQVTM and CDR2 ANQGSEA come from the germline V gene. CDR3 DNA sequence: TGCAGCGTTGAATGGCTGAGCACAGATACGCAGTATTTT. Encoded protein: CSVEWLSTDTQYF.

CDR3 loop: CASSSDRGGGTDTQYF. The CDR3 nucleotides are TGTGCCAGCAGCTCCGACAGGGGGGGAGGCACAGATACGCAGTATTTT. V gene TRBV7-9 combines with J gene TRBJ2-3, with 9 bases matching TRBD1. CDR3 length: 16 residues. Per germline, CDR1 SEHNR and CDR2 FQNEAQ (reference sequence). Trimming took 4 bases from V and 1 from J; bases not matched to a gene: 6. Drawing the rest from reference TRBV7-9 and TRBJ2-3, the complete variable domain is DTGVSQNPRHKITKRGQNVTFRCDPISEHNRLYWYRQTLGQGPEFLTYFQNEAQLEKSRLLSDRFSAERPKGSFSTLEIQRTEQGDSAMYLCASSSDRGGGTDTQYFGPGTRLTVL.

The CDR3 DNA follows: TGTGCCAGCAGCTTAAACGCAGGGTCGACGTACGAGCAGTACTTC. This translates into CASSLNAGSTYEQYF. The genes are TRBV7-3 and TRBJ2-7; D is perhaps TRBD1 (5 bases). The CDR3 spans 15 residues. The germline gives CDR1 SGHTA, CDR2 FQGTGA. V lost 1 base and J 4 bases, leaving 14 bases between the germline ends. Filled out from reference TRBV7-3 and TRBJ2-7, the complete variable domain reads GAGVSQTPSNKVTEKGKYVELRCDPISGHTALYWYRQSLGQGPEFLIYFQGTGAADDSGLPNDRFFAVRPEGSVSTLKIQRTERGDSAVYLCASSLNAGSTYEQYFGPGTRLTVT.

The chain couples TRBV12-3 or TRBV12-4 to TRBJ1-5; no clear D gene. The length of the CDR3 is 13 residues. The V end was cut by 7 bases, the J end by 0 bases, with 7 bases between. As DNA, the CDR3 is TGTGCCAGCACCTTCGGTAGCAATCAGCCCCAGCATTTT. The encoded protein is CASTFGSNQPQHF.

V is TRBV12-3 or TRBV12-4 and J is TRBJ2-7; D unclear. The CDR3 runs 13 residues. Trimming stripped 7 bases from V and 3 bases from J, with 13 bases between. The CDR3 reads CASTPDSYYEQYF. In nucleotides, the CDR3 is TGTGCCAGCACCCCAGACTCCTACTACGAGCAGTACTTC.

The chain combines TRBV4-1 with TRBJ1-4, with 10 bases fitting TRBD1. V shed 5 bases and J 5 bases; nucleotides not matched to a gene: 8. Germline CDR1 reads MGHRA; CDR2 reads YSYEKL. This CDR3 has 16 amino acids. Here the CDR3 reads CASSSRWGQGNEKLFF. The CDR3 DNA reads TGCGCCAGCAGCTCTCGTTGGGGACAGGGGAATGAAAAACTGTTTTTT.

With respect to this clone: Other DNA sequences of this sample code for an identical CDR3. The chain carries TRBV5-4 and TRBJ1-1; D is uncertain. CDR3 length: 13 residues. Germline assignment: CDR1 SGHNT and CDR2 YYREEE (reference sequence). The V and J ends lost 0 bases and 1 base respectively, with 4 bases between them. In nucleotides, the CDR3 is TGTGCCAGCAGCTTGGGCGGGAACACTGAAGCTTTCTTT. It codes for CASSLGGNTEAFF. Full variable domain (outside the CDR3, taken from reference TRBV5-4 and TRBJ1-1): ETGVTQSPTHLIKTRGQQVTLRCSSQSGHNTVSWYQQALGQGPQFIFQYYREEENGRGNFPPRFSGLQFPNYSSELNVNALELDDSALYLCASSLGGNTEAFFGQGTRLTVV.

The genes are TRBV11-3 and TRBJ2-3, with D perhaps matching TRBD1 (7 bases). This CDR3 has 17 amino acids. The germline V gene has CDR1 SGHNT and CDR2 YENEEA. V dropped 6 bases and J dropped 2 bases, with 21 bases sitting between them. DNA for the CDR3: TGTGCCAGCAGTCAACAAACCCCAGGGGGGTTCACAGATACGCAGTATTTT. Its protein is CASSQQTPGGFTDTQYF.

V is TRBV3-1 (or the pseudogene TRBV3-2) and J is TRBJ1-6; 8 bases map to TRBD1. From germline, CDR1 is LGHDT and CDR2 YNNKEL (reference sequence). V trimming: 1 base; J trimming: 5 bases; junction bases outside the gene matches: 1. There are 15 residues in the CDR3. CDR3 sequence reads: CASSQGTGNNSPLHF. The CDR3 DNA reads TGTGCCAGCAGCCAAGGGACAGGGAATAATTCACCCCTCCACTTT.